A single sample gave rise to the 28 T cell receptor beta chains below, sequenced in a study of shared clonotypes between healthy human individuals. Sequencing used immunoSEQ multiplex PCR; TCRdb keeps in-frame clones, though not all of them. The sample records some 1,400,000 clones, approximately 96% being singletons. Sequenced input: naive CD4+ T cells sorted from blood. Subset reported: CD45RA+ positively selected. All receptors derive from a man younger than 45 in good health.

The chain employs TRBV19 and TRBJ2-5, with TRBD1 identical over 7 bases. There are 15 residues in the CDR3. The V segment lost 5 bases and the J segment 3 bases; nucleotides outside the gene matches: 9. Per the germline V gene, CDR1 is LNHDA and CDR2 is SQIVND (reference sequence). The CDR3 loop is CASSVVGTGEETQYF. The CDR3 coding sequence is TGTGCCAGTAGTGTCGTCGGCACAGGGGAAGAGACCCAGTACTTC.

The genes are TRBV5-1 and TRBJ2-7; tentatively, D is TRBD2 (6 bases). Germline values: CDR1 SGHRS, CDR2 YFSETQ. The CDR3 has 15 residues. Trimming left V 0 bases short and J 5 bases short, with 15 bases between. CDR3 in amino acids: CASSLAGAGTDEQYF. CDR3 DNA: TGCGCCAGCAGCTTGGCCGGGGCGGGGACCGACGAGCAGTACTTC.

The chain links TRBV6-1 to TRBJ2-3; no definite D call. Trimming removed 7 bases at V and 2 bases at J, with 10 bases between. Germline V gene sequence: CDR1 MNHNS, CDR2 SASEGT. The CDR3 runs 13 residues. The DNA for the CDR3 is TGTGCCAGCAACGAGGTGCCCACAGATACGCAGTATTTT. The encoded protein is CASNEVPTDTQYF.

With regard to this clone: The same CDR3 arises from other DNA sequences in this sample as well. This rearrangement joins TRBV5-4 to TRBJ2-3; the D is unclear. The CDR3 spans 12 residues. The V gene lost 4 bases and the J gene lost 4 bases, with 7 bases spanning the gap. The germline gives CDR1 SGHNT, CDR2 YYREEE (reference sequence). As DNA, the CDR3 is TGTGCCAGCAGCCTCCGAGCAGATACGCAGTATTTT. It is translated as CASSLRADTQYF.

The V gene is TRBV19, the J gene TRBJ2-6; no definite D call. Trimming stripped 5 bases from V and 0 bases from J, with 5 bases between. The CDR3 loop spans 14 amino acids. The germline gives CDR1 LNHDA, CDR2 SQIVND (reference sequence). CDR3 sequence: CASSAHSGANVLTF. Here the CDR3 DNA reads TGTGCCAGTAGTGCCCACTCTGGGGCCAACGTCCTGACTTTC.

The chain has TRBV5-1 and TRBJ2-5; D perhaps matches TRBD2 (6 bases). The CDR3 has 14 amino acids. The germline CDR1 and CDR2 sequences are SGHRS and YFSETQ. Trimming removed 0 bases from V and 6 bases from J, with 12 bases in between. This CDR3 reads CASSLGGGIQTQYF. In DNA form, the CDR3 reads TGCGCCAGCAGCTTGGGAGGAGGGATACAGACCCAGTACTTC.

The chain couples TRBV5-4 to TRBJ1-1, with D hard to call. V lost 4 bases, J lost 5 bases, and 15 bases lay in between. CDR1 is SGHNT and CDR2 is YYREEE in the germline V gene (reference sequence). The CDR3 length is 14 residues. Here the CDR3 reads CASSPRRRQTEAFF. The CDR3, as DNA: TGTGCCAGCAGCCCGAGGAGGAGGCAAACTGAAGCTTTCTTT.

The chain has TRBV11-2 and TRBJ1-3; D unclear. The CDR3 runs to 14 residues. Germline assignment: CDR1 SGHAT and CDR2 FQNNGV. The V gene lost 1 base and the J gene lost 2 bases, with 6 bases spanning the gap. CDR3 loop: CASSLGTAGNTIYF. In DNA form, the CDR3 reads TGTGCCAGCAGCTTAGGGACCGCTGGAAACACCATATATTTT.

The rearrangement joins TRBV11-2 to TRBJ1-2; 8 nucleotides agree with TRBD1. The CDR3 has 14 residues. Trimming took 4 bases from V and 4 from J; bases not matched to a gene: 5. The V gene's germline CDR1 is SGHAT and CDR2 FQNNGV. CDR3 DNA: TGTGCCAGCAGCTCCCGGGACAGGAGCTATGGCTACACCTTC. Translation gives CASSSRDRSYGYTF.

The rearrangement uses TRBV18 and TRBJ1-1; 9 nucleotides align to TRBD1. Germline loops: CDR1 KGHSH, CDR2 LQKENI. The length of the CDR3 is 16 residues. V lost 3 bases, J lost 6 bases, and 11 bases stayed unmatched. The CDR3 DNA reads as TGTGCCAGCTCACCTCCGACAGGACAGGGGTTTGCTGAAGCTTTCTTT. This gives the protein CASSPPTGQGFAEAFF. The full variable domain, completed using reference TRBV18 and TRBJ1-1, is NAGVMQNPRHLVRRRGQEARLRCSPMKGHSHVYWYRQLPEEGLKFMVYLQKENIIDESGMPKERFSAEFPKEGPSILRIQQVVRGDSAAYFCASSPPTGQGFAEAFFGQGTRLTVV.

V usage is TRBV2 and J usage is TRBJ1-5; 7 bases are shared with TRBD1. In germline, CDR1 is SNHLY, CDR2 FYNNEI. The CDR3 loop spans 15 amino acids. Unmatched junction bases numbered 9, after V lost 6 bases and J lost 4 bases. Here the CDR3 DNA reads TGTGCCAGCAGGGCGGGACAGTCAACGAATCAGCCCCAGCATTTT. Amino acids: CASRAGQSTNQPQHF. The complete variable domain, with remaining parts taken from reference TRBV2 and TRBJ1-5, reads EPEVTQTPSHQVTQMGQEVILRCVPISNHLYFYWYRQILGQKVEFLVSFYNNEISEKSEIFDDQFSVERPDGSNFTLKIRSTKLEDSAMYFCASRAGQSTNQPQHFGDGTRLSIL.

This rearrangement joins TRBV11-2 to TRBJ2-7, with a tentative D call TRBD2 (6 bases). Germline loops: CDR1 SGHAT, CDR2 FQNNGV. The V gene lost 5 bases and the J gene lost 4 bases, with 9 bases spanning the gap. This CDR3 has 12 residues. The CDR3 DNA follows: TGTGCCAGCAGCCCGGGAGTGTACGAGCAGTACTTC. Residues: CASSPGVYEQYF.

The genes are TRBV28 and TRBJ1-5; D is unclear. V was trimmed by 6 bases and J by 3 bases, leaving 12 bases between them. CDR3 length: 14 residues. CDR1 and CDR2 (germline): MDHEN, SYDVKM. CDR3 in DNA: TGTGCCAGCAGACACAATTACTACAATCAGCCCCAGCATTTT. Its translation is CASRHNYYNQPQHF.

The rearrangement joins TRBV11-2 to TRBJ2-1, with 8 bases matching TRBD1. Trimming cost V 3 bases and J 2 bases; bases outside gene matches: 9. Germline V lookup: CDR1 SGHAT, CDR2 FQNNGV. The CDR3 runs to 17 residues. The DNA for the CDR3 is TGTGCCAGCAGCTTCGAACGACAGGGGAGCACCTACAATGAGCAGTTCTTC. Translating gives CASSFERQGSTYNEQFF.

Points on this clone: Other DNA sequences from this sample encode an identical CDR3 as well. The V and J genes are TRBV2 and TRBJ2-5; D is possibly TRBD2 (6 bases). The germline V gene encodes CDR1 SNHLY and CDR2 FYNNEI. Deletions cut 3 bases from V and 5 bases from J, with 7 bases between. The CDR3 is 12 amino acids. As DNA, the CDR3 is TGTGCCAGCAGTGAGCTAGCGGAGACCCAGTACTTC. Translation gives CASSELAETQYF.

The rearrangement links TRBV7-8 to TRBJ1-2, with D perhaps TRBD1 (6 bases). CDR1 and CDR2 (germline): SGHVS, FQNEAQ. V lost 1 base and J lost 4, with 13 bases in between. This CDR3 is 15 amino acids long. Written as DNA, the CDR3 is TGTGCCAGCAGCTTAGTTGTTAGGGGGTCCTATGGCTACACCTTC. The encoded protein is CASSLVVRGSYGYTF.

V and J are TRBV10-3 and TRBJ2-7; the D gene is possibly TRBD2 (6 bases). In germline, CDR1 is ENHRY, CDR2 SYGVKD. V dropped 6 bases and J dropped 0 bases, with 12 bases sitting between them. The CDR3 runs 14 residues. The CDR3 bases are TGTGCCATCAGCCGGGGCGGGGACTCCTACGAGCAGTACTTC. Its protein product is CAISRGGDSYEQYF.

The chain uses TRBV6-5 and TRBJ2-7, with D perhaps matching TRBD1 (6 bases). The CDR3 consists of 16 residues. Trimming took off 4 bases at V and 0 bases at J, with 16 bases between the two ends. Germline V gene sequence: CDR1 MNHEY, CDR2 SVGAGI. The CDR3 reads CASSSNRVPHSYEQYF. The CDR3 DNA is TGTGCCAGCAGTTCCAACAGGGTACCCCACTCCTACGAGCAGTACTTC.

The V and J genes are TRBV5-1 and TRBJ1-3, with D perhaps TRBD1 (6 bases). Germline CDR1 SGHRS, CDR2 YFSETQ. V was shortened by 1 base and J by 8 bases, with 13 bases between the two germline ends. The CDR3 loop spans 14 amino acids. The CDR3 sequence: CASSLRGHEYTIYF. CDR3 coding DNA: TGCGCCAGCAGCTTGCGGGGGCACGAGTACACCATATATTTT. Full variable domain (outside the CDR3, taken from reference TRBV5-1 and TRBJ1-3): KAGVTQTPRYLIKTRGQQVTLSCSPISGHRSVSWYQQTPGQGLQFLFEYFSETQRNKGNFPGRFSGRQFSNSRSEMNVSTLELGDSALYLCASSLRGHEYTIYFGEGSWLTVV.

This clone has only one observation. The sample contains more than one DNA sequence encoding this CDR3. J is TRBJ2-2 and V is TRBV19; D unclear. CDR1 LNHDA and CDR2 SQIVND come from the germline V gene (reference sequence). There are 12 residues in the CDR3. The germline V and J ends were trimmed by 2 bases and 5 bases, with 3 bases remaining between them. CDR3 nucleotide sequence: TGTGCCAGTAGTATATTAACCGGGGAGCTGTTTTTT. The encoded protein is CASSILTGELFF.

The rearrangement joins TRBV28 to TRBJ1-5; D gene uncertain. This CDR3 is 14 amino acids long. V lost 5 bases to trimming and J lost 7 bases, with 15 bases between them. From germline, CDR1 is MDHEN and CDR2 SYDVKM. The CDR3 nucleotides read TGTGCCAGCAGTGAAGGGCAGGCAAGACAGCCCCAGCATTTT. Protein product: CASSEGQARQPQHF.

The chain carries TRBV4-1 and TRBJ2-5, with D perhaps TRBD2 (5 bases). Germline lookup yields CDR1 MGHRA and CDR2 YSYEKL. The V and J ends lost 0 bases and 5 bases respectively, with 13 bases between them. The CDR3 is 15 amino acids. CDR3 amino acids: CASSQDSRVAETQYF. DNA for the CDR3: TGCGCCAGCAGCCAAGATTCGCGAGTAGCGGAGACCCAGTACTTC.

This chain connects TRBV7-2 to TRBJ2-1, with 7 bases aligning to TRBD2. CDR3 size: 15 residues. The trim removed 3 bases at V and 2 bases at J, leaving 4 bases unmatched. Germline V gene lookup returns CDR1 SGHTA and CDR2 FQGNSA. Here the CDR3 DNA reads TGTGCCAGCAGCTTGACTCTAGCGGCCTACAATGAGCAGTTCTTC. Residues: CASSLTLAAYNEQFF.

The chain is built from TRBV25-1 and TRBJ2-1, with 9 bases that match TRBD1. Looked up from germline, CDR1 is MGHDK and CDR2 is SYGVNS. This CDR3 has 15 amino acids. J was trimmed by 4 bases and V by 4 bases; bases with no gene match: 5. The CDR3 nucleotides are TGTGCCAGCAGTGCACAGGGGGCTGGATACAATGAGCAGTTCTTC. This codes for CASSAQGAGYNEQFF.

The chain joins TRBV11-2 to TRBJ2-2; perhaps TRBD1 as D (5 bases). V was trimmed by 0 bases and J by 1 base, leaving 15 bases between them. Germline V gene sequence: CDR1 SGHAT, CDR2 FQNNGV. The CDR3 sequence is 18 residues long. The CDR3 nucleotides read TGTGCCAGCAGCTTAGATAAAGGGGTGCGGAGGAACACCGGGGAGCTGTTTTTT. Its protein is CASSLDKGVRRNTGELFF.

This chain connects TRBV5-1 to TRBJ2-3; 9 bases line up with TRBD2. The V gene end was trimmed by 3 bases and the J gene end by 0 bases; junction bases not matched to a gene: 8. The CDR3 length is 17 residues. Germline V gene lookup returns CDR1 SGHRS and CDR2 YFSETQ. This CDR3 reads CASSSDPTSGSTDTQYF. In DNA, the CDR3 is TGCGCCAGCAGCTCGGATCCAACTAGCGGGAGCACAGATACGCAGTATTTT.

The gene calls are TRBV14 and TRBJ2-1; D perhaps matches TRBD1 (5 bases). The CDR3 contains 14 residues. Germline V gene data show CDR1 as SGHDN and CDR2 as FVKESK. V lost 4 bases to trimming and J lost 3 bases, with 10 bases between them. Written as DNA, the CDR3 is TGTGCCAGCAGCCCACAGGTTTACTACAATGAGCAGTTCTTC. This codes for CASSPQVYYNEQFF. The full variable domain, rest sourced from reference TRBV14 and TRBJ2-1, is EAGVTQFPSHSVIEKGQTVTLRCDPISGHDNLYWYRRVMGKEIKFLLHFVKESKQDESGMPNNRFLAERTGGTYSTLKVQPAELEDSGVYFCASSPQVYYNEQFFGPGTRLTVL.

The chain's CDR3 is CASSDQGAVTEAFF. The CDR3, as DNA: TGTGCCAGCAGTGATCAGGGGGCAGTTACTGAAGCTTTCTTT. The V gene is TRBV6-1, the J gene TRBJ1-1; the match to TRBD1 covers 8 bases. CDR3 length: 14 amino acids. Germline-derived CDR1 and CDR2 are MNHNS and SASEGT. J was trimmed by 5 bases and V by 3 bases; bases with no gene match: 5.